The sequence of this T cell receptor beta chain was determined in a study of T cells expressing NK-cell markers. Study information: Cells sorted as CD3+CD56+NKG2C+, CD3+CD56+NKG2C- and CD3+CD56-NKG2C+ T cells supplied the TCR beta repertoires. Findings and caveats of the study: A few donors' CD3+CD56-NKG2C+ cells were dominated by the same clonotypes.

Comment on this clonotype: The antigen is not known.

Scientists made TCR beta cDNA using 5'RACE template switching with UMIs. Reprocessing the 5' RACE reads, TCRdb reports a single entry for every CDR3 protein and omits DNA. This table holds roughly 110,000 distinct CDR3 sequences. The CDR3 is made up of 13 amino acids. Germline CDR1 and CDR2: SGHDT and YYEEEE. The sample taken for sequencing was blood T cells: a sorted CD56 or NKG2C T cell subset, CD4+ or CD8+ T cells, or bulk PBMC T cells (not recorded which). This sequence originates from a woman aged 18-70 years in good health. V usage is TRBV5-6 and J usage is TRBJ1-5; the D call from TCRdb, TRBD1, cannot be confirmed without DNA. The CDR3 spells CASSQGSYQPQHF.